One T cell receptor (beta chain) is described in this entry. Its antigen is not known. Stated treatment: approximately 11-day PBMC culture with coronavirus spike peptide pools or control peptides (ViraFEST assay). Wells contained 1.5 million to 2.5 million PBMCs each, and these were cultured with 7.5 to 10 IU/ml IL-2 and 9.5 to 10 ug/ml peptide pools. This specimen comes from a study of vaccination and CD4 T cells after COVID-19. Study-wide context: The study enrolled six male and four female convalescents, two of whom were Hispanic.

The CDR3 sequence is 12 residues long. CDR1 is SGHTA and CDR2 is FQGTGA in the germline V gene. Trimming pared 4 bases from V and 7 bases from J, leaving 8 bases between. An Oncomine TCR Beta short-read assay was used to sequence the DNA from cultured CD4+ T cells. TCRdb re-called the PCR reads through MiXCR, storing one row per CDR3 protein. The sample consists of some 15,000 distinct CDR3 sequences, less than 55% of them appearing once. The chain joins TRBV7-3 to TRBJ2-1; no reliable D call. The clonotype comes from a human donor who had recovered from COVID-19. Sequencing was done on a sample of CD4+ T cells from blood, cultured in vitro. The CDR3 nucleotides read TGTGCCAGCAGCTCGAGCAGGAATGAGCAGTTCTTC. Translated: CASSSSRNEQFF.